This T cell receptor (beta chain) appears in the sequencing data of a study of blood T cell repertoires in COVID-19. For the study at large: Spain, Italy and the United States supplied samples that represented acute and convalescent COVID-19. Sources were T cells, B-cell-depleted T cells, or PBMCs; the material itself was cDNA or gDNA.

As originally analysed: Estimates of nucleated cell counts were drawn from the amplification of reference gene primers. Repertoires were generated with immunoSEQ multiplex PCR, while TCRdb's copy carries only in-frame clones and drops some. That table supplies the V and J calls and clone size; D and trimming were determined from the DNA. The sample holds some 94,000 clones, roughly 84% seen once. V shed 6 bases and J shed 3 bases, with 15 bases lying between them. The CDR3 length is 15 residues. Looked up from germline, CDR1 is LNHDA and CDR2 is SQIVND (reference sequence). The source is a man aged 65 to 79 with active or convalescent COVID-19. This sequence joins TRBV19 and TRBJ2-1, with D possibly TRBD2 on 6 matching bases. The sequenced material came from peripheral blood. The CDR3 DNA reads as TGTGCCAGTAGATGGGCTAGCGACGGCTACAATGAGCAGTTCTTC. Residues: CASRWASDGYNEQFF. Based on the CDR3 plus reference TRBV19 and TRBJ2-1, the full variable domain is DGGITQSPKYLFRKEGQNVTLSCEQNLNHDAMYWYRQDPGQGLRLIYYSQIVNDFQKGDIAEGYSVSREKKESFPLTVTSAQKNPTAFYLCASRWASDGYNEQFFGPGTRLTVL.